Following are 28 T cell receptor beta chains from one sample sequenced in a study of beta chain features in type 1 diabetes (dated by TCRdb to the late 2010s). The library was generated by the immunoSEQ multiplex PCR assay. The entire isolated RNA was reverse transcribed using the High Capacity cDNA Reverse Transcription Kit, and thus expressed TCRB transcripts were sequenced. The table comes from immuneACCESS by way of TCRdb, which keeps in-frame sequences with V and J called. Part of the clones is missing from these tables; in studies checked, under half for an unresolved V gene and the rest for unknown reasons. This sample gives 300,000 to 400,000 clones in total; roughly 11% of them show up just once. Around 0.015% of the sample is held by the ten biggest clonotypes. Input material: naive CD4+ T cells from blood. The cell subset or site label for this specimen denotes: true naive CD4+ T cells. The source of these receptors is a woman aged 25 to 45 in good health.

The chain employs TRBV9 and TRBJ2-1; D not resolved. Germline CDR1 reads SGDLS; CDR2 reads YYNGEE. The ends were cut back, 1 base at V and 6 bases at J, with 5 bases in the middle. The CDR3 has 12 residues. CDR3 sequence reads: CASSVSGNEQFF. CDR3 coding DNA: TGTGCCAGCAGCGTATCCGGCAATGAGCAGTTCTTC.

This clone showed up just a few times. The chain employs TRBV4-3 and TRBJ2-7, with a weak D call TRBD1 (5 bases). V dropped 0 bases and J dropped 7 bases, with 13 bases sitting between them. The length of the CDR3 is 14 residues. Germline loops: CDR1 LGHNA, CDR2 YSLEER. CDR3 nucleotides: TGCGCCAGCAGCCAAGATAACAGGTTGGGGGAGCAGTACTTC. It yields the protein CASSQDNRLGEQYF.

The chain combines TRBV9 with TRBJ2-7; 8 nucleotides match TRBD1. V shed 2 bases and J 7 bases; nucleotides not matched to a gene: 5. The CDR3 sequence is 13 residues long. Germline CDR1 is SGDLS and CDR2 is YYNGEE. CDR3 region: CASSVRTGTEQYF. CDR3 DNA sequence: TGTGCCAGCAGCGTTAGGACAGGGACGGAGCAGTACTTC.

The genes are TRBV30 and TRBJ1-2, with D maybe TRBD1 (6 bases). From germline, CDR1 is GTSNPN and CDR2 SVGIG (reference sequence). Trimming pared 0 bases from V and 4 bases from J, leaving 9 bases between. There are 13 residues in the CDR3. In DNA form, the CDR3 reads TGTGCCTGGAGTGTAGACAGGACCTATGGCTACACCTTC. It yields the protein CAWSVDRTYGYTF.

A few counts support this clone. This chain links TRBV7-9 with TRBJ2-3; TRBD1 aligns across 8 bases. V lost 5 bases to trimming and J lost 2 bases; unmatched junction nucleotides: 3. The germline CDR1 and CDR2 sequences are SEHNR and FQNEAQ (reference sequence). CDR3 length: 14 amino acids. The CDR3 DNA follows: TGTGCCAGCAGCGAGACAGGGGTCACAGATACGCAGTATTTT. Residues: CASSETGVTDTQYF.

This clone has a handful of counts. This sequence joins TRBV28 and TRBJ2-3; TRBD2 aligns across 11 bases. The V segment lost 6 bases and the J segment 5 bases; nucleotides outside the gene matches: 13. The germline gives CDR1 MDHEN, CDR2 SYDVKM. The CDR3 covers 17 residues. CDR3 loop: CASSYTGTSGYGDTQYF. The CDR3 DNA reads as TGTGCCAGCAGCTATACAGGGACTAGCGGTTACGGAGATACGCAGTATTTT. Supplemented by reference TRBV28 and TRBJ2-3, the full variable domain reads DVKVTQSSRYLVKRTGEKVFLECVQDMDHENMFWYRQDPGLGLRLIYFSYDVKMKEKGDIPEGYSVSREKKERFSLILESASTNQTSMYLCASSYTGTSGYGDTQYFGPGTRLTVL.

This clone was observed a few times. The genes are TRBV28 and TRBJ2-3; 9 nucleotides align to TRBD1. CDR3 length: 15 amino acids. Germline V gives CDR1 MDHEN, CDR2 SYDVKM. The trim removed 6 bases at V and 1 base at J, leaving 5 bases unmatched. CDR3 protein: CASSLWTGGTDTQYF. For the CDR3, the DNA is TGTGCCAGCAGCCTCTGGACAGGGGGCACAGATACGCAGTATTTT. The full variable domain, completed using reference TRBV28 and TRBJ2-3, is DVKVTQSSRYLVKRTGEKVFLECVQDMDHENMFWYRQDPGLGLRLIYFSYDVKMKEKGDIPEGYSVSREKKERFSLILESASTNQTSMYLCASSLWTGGTDTQYFGPGTRLTVL.

Only a few counts were recorded for this clone. The rearrangement uses TRBV4-2 and TRBJ2-7; 7 bases line up with TRBD1. The germline V gene has CDR1 LGHNA and CDR2 YNFKEQ. The trim removed 0 bases at V and 3 bases at J, leaving 5 bases unmatched. There are 15 residues in the CDR3. CDR3 protein: CASSQEDRDIYEQYF. Written as DNA, the CDR3 is TGTGCCAGCAGCCAAGAAGACAGGGATATCTACGAGCAGTACTTC.

The chain joins TRBV14 to TRBJ2-1; perhaps TRBD2 as D (6 bases). V shed 0 bases and J shed 4 bases, with 13 bases lying between them. Germline V gives CDR1 SGHDN, CDR2 FVKESK. This CDR3 is built from 16 residues. CDR3 bases: TGTGCCAGCAGCCAAGATTTCCGGGGGTTATACAATGAGCAGTTCTTC. Translating it yields CASSQDFRGLYNEQFF.

In its sample, this clone was seen a few times. This chain links TRBV19 with TRBJ2-3; 9 nucleotides line up with TRBD2. Germline CDR1 is LNHDA and CDR2 is SQIVND (reference sequence). The CDR3 is made up of 13 amino acids. J was trimmed by 6 bases and V by 10 bases; bases with no gene match: 8. This CDR3 is CATVAGGPDTQYF. CDR3 coding DNA: TGTGCCACCGTCGCGGGAGGGCCCGATACGCAGTATTTT.

The sample holds a few counts of this clone. The chain carries TRBV5-1 and TRBJ1-4; D not resolved. The CDR3 is made up of 15 amino acids. Germline CDR1 SGHRS, CDR2 YFSETQ. The V end lost 4 bases, the J end lost 1 base, and 11 bases lay between the germline ends. The CDR3 here is CASSAGTVTNEKLFF. The CDR3 region has the DNA TGCGCCAGCAGCGCGGGAACAGTAACTAATGAAAAACTGTTTTTT.

The chain is built from TRBV28 and TRBJ1-4; 7 positions agree with TRBD1. Trimming removed 5 bases from V and 3 bases from J; junction bases left unmatched: 12. CDR1 and CDR2 from the germline V gene are MDHEN and SYDVKM. This CDR3 region has 17 residues. CDR3 residues: CASSAWRRGRSNEKLFF. The DNA of the CDR3 is TGTGCCAGCAGTGCCTGGCGAAGGGGGCGTTCTAATGAAAAACTGTTTTTT.

This clone was seen only a few times. This rearrangement joins TRBV5-1 to TRBJ2-4; TRBD1 matches 8 bases. There are 15 residues in the CDR3. Trimming at V came to 4 bases and at J to 5 bases, leaving 8 bases not matched to a gene. Per the germline V gene, CDR1 is SGHRS and CDR2 is YFSETQ. CDR3: CASSGARGHENIQYF. The CDR3 DNA sequence: TGCGCCAGCAGCGGCGCCAGGGGGCACGAAAACATTCAGTACTTC.

This clone was found a few times. Other DNA sequences of this sample code for an identical CDR3. The genes are TRBV4-3 and TRBJ2-1, with 7 bases matching TRBD2. Germline V CDR1 and CDR2: LGHNA, YSLEER. Trimming removed 0 bases from V and 4 bases from J; junction bases left unmatched: 6. This CDR3 contains 16 residues. CDR3 protein: CASSQDRAGEYNEQFF. The DNA of the CDR3 is TGCGCCAGCAGCCAAGATAGGGCGGGGGAATACAATGAGCAGTTCTTC.

The V and J genes are TRBV5-1 and TRBJ1-4; 10 positions agree with TRBD1. The length of the CDR3 is 16 residues. Germline trimming cut 3 bases from V and 8 bases from J; bases unmatched to any gene: 10. Per germline, CDR1 SGHRS and CDR2 YFSETQ. The CDR3 protein is CASSYLGTGDREKLFF. The CDR3 nucleotides read TGCGCCAGCAGCTACCTCGGGACAGGGGATCGAGAAAAACTGTTTTTT.

V and J are TRBV30 and TRBJ2-7; 7 bases align to TRBD1. Germline lookup yields CDR1 GTSNPN and CDR2 SVGIG (reference sequence). This CDR3 spans 13 amino acids. Trimming removed 1 base from V and 4 bases from J; junction bases left unmatched: 4. CDR3 nucleotides: TGTGCCTGGAGTGCCACAGGGGTGTACGAGCAGTACTTC. The encoded protein is CAWSATGVYEQYF.

This clone was seen a handful of times. V gene TRBV27 combines with J gene TRBJ2-5; D possibly corresponds to TRBD1 (5 bases). V shed 8 bases and J shed 5 bases, with 15 bases lying between them. Germline-derived CDR1 and CDR2 are MNHEY and SMNVEV (reference sequence). This CDR3 region has 13 residues. CDR3 coding DNA: TGTGCCAGCTCTCGGGTAGGGGTCGAGACCCAGTACTTC. Its translation is CASSRVGVETQYF.

This sequence joins TRBV10-3 and TRBJ2-1, with TRBD2 matching 8 bases. CDR1 and CDR2 (germline): ENHRY, SYGVKD. V trimming: 3 bases; J trimming: 7 bases; junction bases outside the gene matches: 11. CDR3 length: 16 amino acids. The CDR3 DNA is TGTGCCATCAGTGACGGTTACCGGGCTAGCGGGAATGAGCAGTTCTTC. This codes for CAISDGYRASGNEQFF.

A few counts support this clone. This chain uses TRBV27 with TRBJ2-1; maybe TRBD2 (5 bases). This CDR3 contains 16 residues. V gave up 1 base and J gave up 0 bases, with 10 bases separating them. CDR1 and CDR2 (germline): MNHEY, SMNVEV (reference sequence). CDR3 amino acids: CASSLFSVSSYNEQFF. As DNA, the CDR3 is TGTGCCAGCAGTTTATTTAGCGTTAGCTCCTACAATGAGCAGTTCTTC.

This clone was detected only a few times. V is TRBV6-6 and J is TRBJ2-5; D gene unclear. Germline values: CDR1 MNHNY, CDR2 SVGAGI (reference sequence). The CDR3 extends over 13 amino acids. V was trimmed by 6 bases and J by 0 bases, leaving 8 bases between them. This CDR3 reads CASSQQYQETQYF. The CDR3 DNA is TGTGCCAGCAGCCAACAGTACCAAGAGACCCAGTACTTC.

CDR3 in amino acids: CASVYTGELFF. CDR3 DNA sequence: TGTGCCAGCGTCTACACCGGGGAGCTGTTTTTT. The V and J genes are TRBV28 and TRBJ2-2; D is undetermined. The CDR3 is 11 residues long. Looked up from germline, CDR1 is MDHEN and CDR2 is SYDVKM. The V end was cut by 8 bases, the J end by 3 bases, with 4 bases between.

There are a few counts of this clone. The chain uses TRBV11-1 and TRBJ2-3, with TRBD2 matching 10 bases. Germline values: CDR1 SGHAT, CDR2 FQDESV (reference sequence). After removal of 3 bases from V and 3 bases from J, the junction contained 6 bases not matched to a gene. The CDR3 has 16 residues. This CDR3 reads CASSFTTSGLTDTQYF. The CDR3 DNA sequence: TGTGCCAGCAGCTTCACGACTAGCGGGCTAACAGATACGCAGTATTTT.

The V gene is TRBV7-9, the J gene TRBJ2-5, with a tentative D call TRBD1 (5 bases). V was cut by 5 bases and J by 0 bases, with 10 bases left in between. From germline, CDR1 is SEHNR and CDR2 FQNEAQ (reference sequence). The CDR3 has 14 residues. The CDR3 loop is CASSPQAYQETQYF. The CDR3 region has the DNA TGTGCCAGCAGCCCACAGGCGTACCAAGAGACCCAGTACTTC.

This clone was recorded only once. The V gene is TRBV19, the J gene TRBJ1-5; D perhaps matches TRBD1 (5 bases). V was clipped by 6 bases and J by 1 base, with 7 bases between them. The CDR3 has 13 amino acids. Germline V lookup: CDR1 LNHDA, CDR2 SQIVND (reference sequence). The CDR3 protein is CASSRVSNQPQHF. CDR3 sequence (DNA): TGTGCCAGTAGCAGGGTAAGCAATCAGCCCCAGCATTTT.

The chain combines TRBV11-2 with TRBJ1-4; tentatively, D is TRBD1 (5 bases). CDR1 and CDR2 from the germline V gene are SGHAT and FQNNGV. V lost 6 bases, J lost 2 bases, and 13 bases lay in between. The CDR3 covers 15 residues. The CDR3: CASRQLGGTNEKLFF. As DNA, the CDR3 is TGTGCCAGCAGACAACTCGGGGGGACTAATGAAAAACTGTTTTTT. Complete variable domain (other parts from reference TRBV11-2 and TRBJ1-4): EAGVAQSPRYKIIEKRQSVAFWCNPISGHATLYWYQQILGQGPKLLIQFQNNGVVDDSQLPKDRFSAERLKGVDSTLKIQPAKLEDSAVYLCASRQLGGTNEKLFFGSGTQLSVL.

The J gene is TRBJ1-5, the V gene TRBV12-5; D ambiguous. Per the germline V gene, CDR1 is LGHNT and CDR2 is FRNRAP. The V end lost 7 bases, the J end lost 11 bases, and 15 bases lay between the germline ends. The CDR3 length is 12 residues. The CDR3 nucleotides are TGTGCTAGTGCCAAAGACTGGTTGGCCCAGCATTTT. The encoded protein is CASAKDWLAQHF.

The rearrangement links TRBV5-1 to TRBJ2-1; the match to TRBD2 covers 9 bases. CDR1 is SGHRS and CDR2 is YFSETQ in the germline V gene. J gave up 2 bases and V 5 bases, and 5 bases lay outside the gene matches. This CDR3 has 15 residues. CDR3 DNA: TGCGCCAGCAGACTAGGACTAGCGACCTACAATGAGCAGTTCTTC. It specifies CASRLGLATYNEQFF.

The sample holds a few counts of this clone. The V call is TRBV7-2, the J call TRBJ2-2, with D hard to call. Germline V gene sequence: CDR1 SGHTA, CDR2 FQGNSA. The CDR3 consists of 14 residues. Trimming left V 8 bases short and J 0 bases short, with 10 bases between. CDR3 DNA sequence: TGTGCCAGCCAAAAACAGACGAACACCGGGGAGCTGTTTTTT. Its protein is CASQKQTNTGELFF.